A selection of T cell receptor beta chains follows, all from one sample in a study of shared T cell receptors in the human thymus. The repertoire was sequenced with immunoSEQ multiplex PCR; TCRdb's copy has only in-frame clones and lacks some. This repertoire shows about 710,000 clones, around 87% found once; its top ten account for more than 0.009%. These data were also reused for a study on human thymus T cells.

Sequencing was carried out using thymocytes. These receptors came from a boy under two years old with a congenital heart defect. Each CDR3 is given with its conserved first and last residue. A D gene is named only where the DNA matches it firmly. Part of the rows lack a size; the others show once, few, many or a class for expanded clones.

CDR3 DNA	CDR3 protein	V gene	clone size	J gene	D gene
TGTGCCAGCAGTCAACAGGGGGCCGCACACTGGAGGAAAAACATTCAGTACTTC	CASSQQGAAHWRKNIQYF	TRBV27	-	TRBJ2-4	TRBD1
TGTGCCAGCAGCTTATCTGACCCACGGGACATTCAGTACTTC	CASSLSDPRDIQYF	TRBV7-2	once	TRBJ2-4	-
TGTGCCAGCAGTGACGCACCGACAGGACTTGAAAACACCGGGGAGCTGTTTTTT	CASSDAPTGLENTGELFF	TRBV6-4	-	TRBJ2-2	-
TGTGCCAGCAGCTGGCCTTCCTACGAGCAGTACTTC	CASSWPSYEQYF	TRBV11-2	-	TRBJ2-7	-
TGTGCCAGCACCGTAGGGACTAGCGGGAGTTCTCCCTGCGAGCAGTACTTC	CASTVGTSGSSPCEQYF	TRBV28	-	TRBJ2-7	TRBD2
TGTGCCAGCAGCTTCAAAACAGGGAAGCAGCCCCAGCATTTT	CASSFKTGKQPQHF	TRBV5-5	-	TRBJ1-5	-
TGTGCCAGCAGCCCCCCCAGAGCTAGCTATGGCTACACCTTC	CASSPPRASYGYTF	TRBV7-2	-	TRBJ1-2	-
TGTGCCAGCAGCTTAGATCGGGCTAGCGGATACACAGATACGCAGTATTTT	CASSLDRASGYTDTQYF	TRBV11-2	few	TRBJ2-3	TRBD2
TGTGCCAGCAAGCAAGCCTACGAGCAGTACTTC	CASKQAYEQYF	TRBV21-1	-	TRBJ2-7	-
TGTGCCAGCAGTTCCACAGGGTGGCGCGGCTACACCTTC	CASSSTGWRGYTF	TRBV28	-	TRBJ1-2	-
TGTGCCAGCACCAAAGGGTCCGGGACAGGCCTCAGTTACTATGGCTACACCTTC	CASTKGSGTGLSYYGYTF	TRBV27	once	TRBJ1-2	TRBD1
TGTGCCAGCAGCCAACCCGGACAGACAGATACGCAGTATTTT	CASSQPGQTDTQYF	TRBV14	-	TRBJ2-3	-
TGTGCCAGCTCTGGGGGGAGCTCCTATAATTCCCCCCTCCACTTT	CASSGGSSYNSPLHF	TRBV25-1	-	TRBJ1-6	-
TGTGCCAGCAGTTTATCGTTCCGGGACACAGGTTCACCCCTCCACTTT	CASSLSFRDTGSPLHF	TRBV28	-	TRBJ1-6	-
TGTGCTAGTGGTTTTTGTTTAGGGGAGGACACTGAAGCTTTCTTT	CASGFCLGEDTEAFF	TRBV12-5	-	TRBJ1-1	-
TGTGCCAGCAGTGTTTTTAGCGGGGTAGATACGCAGTATTTT	CASSVFSGVDTQYF	TRBV6-1	-	TRBJ2-3	TRBD2
TGTGCCAGCAGCCTAACCCGGGGTCCGATTGGGGAAGCTTTCTTT	CASSLTRGPIGEAFF	TRBV28	once	TRBJ1-1	-
TGTGCCAGCAGTGGGAGGTTTGGCGGCTATGGCTACACCTTC	CASSGRFGGYGYTF	TRBV6-5	-	TRBJ1-2	-
TGTGCCAGCAGTTTATGGGCGAAGGAGACCCAGTACTTC	CASSLWAKETQYF	TRBV27	-	TRBJ2-5	-
TGTGCCAGCCGTCAAGGTGGCAGGACATACGACTCCTACGAGCAGTACTTC	CASRQGGRTYDSYEQYF	TRBV7-9	-	TRBJ2-7	-
TGCGCCAGCAGCCAAGAGAGGGGCCCGGGACAGGACAAACCTAACTATGGCTACACCTTC	CASSQERGPGQDKPNYGYTF	TRBV4-3	-	TRBJ1-2	TRBD1
TGCAGTGCTAGCGGACAGAGGCAGTTCTTC	CSASGQRQFF	TRBV20-1	-	TRBJ2-1	-
TGCGCCAGCAGCTACTGGACTAGCGGAGACACAGATACGCAGTATTTT	CASSYWTSGDTDTQYF	TRBV4-3	-	TRBJ2-3	TRBD2
TGTGCCAGCAGCCGGGGACAGGTCGCAAAGCAGCCCCAGCATTTT	CASSRGQVAKQPQHF	TRBV28	-	TRBJ1-5	TRBD1
TGTGCCAGTAGTATAGGACAGGGAGCGAACACTGAAGCTTTCTTT	CASSIGQGANTEAFF	TRBV19	-	TRBJ1-1	TRBD1
TGTGCCAGCAGCCAAGAATTCCCCCCAGGGGGTGGGAGGCTCACCGGGGAGCTGTTTTTT	CASSQEFPPGGGRLTGELFF	TRBV14	-	TRBJ2-2	-
TGTGCCAGCAGCCGGGGACTCTCTGGAAACACCATATATTTT	CASSRGLSGNTIYF	TRBV5-6	few	TRBJ1-3	-
TGTGCCTGGAGTGTATTTGGCCCAAACTACTTCGGGGAGCTGTTTTTT	CAWSVFGPNYFGELFF	TRBV30	-	TRBJ2-2	-
TGTGCCAGCAGCTTTTGGAATAGCTACACAGATACGCAGTATTTT	CASSFWNSYTDTQYF	TRBV5-5	-	TRBJ2-3	-
TGCGCCAGCACCACGCGGGGGCACATAAATGAGCAGTTCTTC	CASTTRGHINEQFF	TRBV5-1	-	TRBJ2-1	-
TGTGCCAGCAGCGCAGCTAGCGGGGCGAGCACAGATACGCAGTATTTT	CASSAASGASTDTQYF	TRBV9	-	TRBJ2-3	TRBD2
TGTGCCAGCAGCGGCAGGGGGAGAAATTCACCCCTCCACTTT	CASSGRGRNSPLHF	TRBV6-6	-	TRBJ1-6	TRBD1
TGCGCCAGCAGCCCCTTTATGGAGAATCGGCAAGAGACCCAGTACTTC	CASSPFMENRQETQYF	TRBV5-1	-	TRBJ2-5	-
TGCGCCAGCAGTGAGTTTCGGGAGGGCCTGGACACCGGGGAGCTGTTTTTT	CASSEFREGLDTGELFF	TRBV10-1	-	TRBJ2-2	TRBD2
TGTGCCAGCAGCTTCTCGGAGCGGGGGAGGAATGAGCAGTTCTTC	CASSFSERGRNEQFF	TRBV11-2	-	TRBJ2-1	TRBD2
TGCGCCAGCAGCCAGCGGGGGGCAACCAACACCGGGGAGCTGTTTTTT	CASSQRGATNTGELFF	TRBV4-3	few	TRBJ2-2	TRBD2
TGTGCCAGCAGTTACTCCCGCCAGCGGGAACCCTACGAGCAGTACTTC	CASSYSRQREPYEQYF	TRBV6-5	-	TRBJ2-7	TRBD2